Listed below are T cell receptor beta chains from one sample, sequenced in a study of OX40 agonist ivuxolimab in advanced cancers. The data were produced by immunoSEQ multiplex PCR, yet TCRdb's version contains in-frame clones alone and is incomplete. The sample holds 95,000 to 110,000 clones, 91% seen once. The input for sequencing was CD4+ or CD8+ T cells sorted from blood, taken in a trial of the OX40 agonist ivuxolimab. The receptors stem from an adult with an advanced solid tumor such as melanoma, head and neck, liver or kidney cancer. The CDR3 runs from the conserved cysteine through the conserved F or W. D genes are given only for firm matches. Not every row has a clone size; where given, it reads once, few, many or a size class.

V gene	D gene	clone size	J gene	CDR3 DNA	CDR3 protein
TRBV18	.	few	TRBJ1-4	TGTGCCAGCTCCACCGATGAAAAACTGTTTTTT	CASSTDEKLFF
TRBV2	TRBD1	.	TRBJ2-3	TGTGCCAGCAGTGGACAGGGGGCGGGAGATACGCAGTATTTT	CASSGQGAGDTQYF
TRBV7-9	.	.	TRBJ1-2	TGTGCCAGCAGCAATTTGACAGACTTGAACTATGGCTACACCTTC	CASSNLTDLNYGYTF
TRBV4-1	TRBD1	.	TRBJ1-4	TGCGCCAGCAGCCAAGTCGGGACAGGGAGAGAAAAACTGTTTTTT	CASSQVGTGREKLFF
TRBV11-2	.	.	TRBJ2-3	TGTGCCAGCAGCTCCTTGTATACGCAGTATTTT	CASSSLYTQYF
TRBV5-1	TRBD2	.	TRBJ2-1	TGCGCCAGCAGCTTGGAGGGACTAGCGGGGCATAGGGAGCAGTTCTTC	CASSLEGLAGHREQFF
TRBV18	.	.	TRBJ1-5	TGTGCCAGCCGGGGGTCCGAGAATCAGCCCCAGCATTTT	CASRGSENQPQHF
TRBV7-3	.	once	TRBJ2-7	TGTGCCAGCAGTCCCCAGGGTCTCTCCTACGAGCAGTACTTC	CASSPQGLSYEQYF
TRBV10-3	.	.	TRBJ2-5	TGTGCCACCCTCGGGGGACAAGCGCAAGAGACCCAGTACTTC	CATLGGQAQETQYF
TRBV5-1	TRBD2	.	TRBJ2-1	TGCGCCAGCAGCTCCGGGACTAGCGGGAGGACACTAGGGTACAATGAGCAGTTCTTC	CASSSGTSGRTLGYNEQFF
TRBV9	TRBD1	.	TRBJ2-3	TGTGCCAGCAGGGACAGGGGCACAGATACGCAGTATTTT	CASRDRGTDTQYF
TRBV7-2	TRBD2	.	TRBJ2-2	TGTGCCAGCAGCGTGACTAGCGGGAACACCGGGGAGCTGTTTTTT	CASSVTSGNTGELFF
TRBV7-9	.	.	TRBJ2-1	TGTGCCAGCAGCTTAGGGGGCAGGAGCTCCTACAATGAGCAGTTCTTC	CASSLGGRSSYNEQFF
TRBV10-1	.	.	TRBJ2-2	TGCGCCAGCAGTGAGAGTAGTTACACCGGGGAGCTGTTTTTT	CASSESSYTGELFF
TRBV11-2	.	.	TRBJ2-2	TGTGCCAGCAGCTTAGCATGGCTGACCGGGGAGCTGTTTTTT	CASSLAWLTGELFF
TRBV7-3	TRBD2	.	TRBJ2-1	TGTGCCAGCAGTCTCGCCCCCCCGCTAGCGGTTTACAATGAGCAGTTCTTC	CASSLAPPLAVYNEQFF
TRBV2	TRBD2	.	TRBJ2-2	TGTGCCAGCACCCCAGAATTAGCGGGAACCGGGGAGCTGTTTTTT	CASTPELAGTGELFF
TRBV5-6	.	once	TRBJ1-2	TGTGCCAGCAGCTTGGGGGTCTATGGCTACACCTTC	CASSLGVYGYTF
TRBV19	TRBD2	.	TRBJ2-1	TGTGCCAGTAGTATCCGACTAGCTAACCGCTACAATGAGCAGTTCTTC	CASSIRLANRYNEQFF
TRBV6-1	TRBD1	.	TRBJ1-5	TGTGCCAGCAGTGGCCTGACAGGGGCTGGCAATCAGCCCCAGCATTTT	CASSGLTGAGNQPQHF
TRBV19	.	.	TRBJ2-6	TGTGCCAGTAGTATTTCCAACTCTGGGGCCAACGTCCTGACTTTC	CASSISNSGANVLTF
TRBV29-1	TRBD2	.	TRBJ2-7	TGCAGCGTTGAGGGACTAGAGTCCTACGAGCAGTACTTC	CSVEGLESYEQYF
TRBV27	.	.	TRBJ2-7	TGTGCCAGCAGTCCGCGTATAGTGGGTTACGAGCAGTACTTC	CASSPRIVGYEQYF
TRBV19	TRBD1	.	TRBJ1-2	TGTGCCAGTAGTAGGGAGACAGGGCCCTATGGCTACACCTTC	CASSRETGPYGYTF
TRBV6-1	TRBD1	.	TRBJ1-5	TGTGCCAGCAGTGGAACAGGGGGCGCACAGCCCCAGCATTTT	CASSGTGGAQPQHF
TRBV5-8	TRBD1	.	TRBJ1-1	TGTGCCAGCAGCTTGAACAGGGGACAGGGCCGAACTGAAGCTTTCTTT	CASSLNRGQGRTEAFF
TRBV15	.	once	TRBJ1-2	TGTGCCACCAGCAGGATTAAGGGGGATGGCTACACCTTC	CATSRIKGDGYTF